These T cell receptor beta chains were read from a single sample in a study of human T cells and chemical hapten exposure. TCRdb reprocessed the RACE reads with MiXCR, giving one entry per CDR3 protein. The repertoire holds over 100,000 distinct CDR3 sequences, with 9.2% as singletons. Sequenced here: whole blood, sampled in connection with sensitization to the hapten diphenylcyclopropenone (DPC). These receptors came from a woman in her 40s with alopecia areata. Some clones in this sample may be carry-over from other donors' samples. CDR3s include the opening cysteine and the closing phenylalanine or tryptophan. D genes are given only for firm matches. Expanded clones get a size class; other rows say once, few or many, or leave the size out.

d_call	v_call	j_call	clone_size	cdr3_nt	cdr3_aa
NA	TRBV6-5	TRBJ1-2	NA	TGTGCCAGCAGTTACTCGATCGGGGTGAACTATGGCTACACCTTC	CASSYSIGVNYGYTF
NA	TRBV20-1	TRBJ2-7	few	TGCAGTGCCCCTCCGGGACGCTACTACGAGCAGTACTTC	CSAPPGRYYEQYF
TRBD2	TRBV3-1	TRBJ2-7	NA	TGTGCCAGCAGCCAAGATCGGGCTAGCGGGGGGGCCTCTATTGGATACGAGCAGTACTTC	CASSQDRASGGASIGYEQYF
NA	TRBV11-2	TRBJ2-3	many	TGTGCCAGCAGCGCCGGGGACTCGACACGCACAGATACGCAGTATTTT	CASSAGDSTRTDTQYF
NA	TRBV4-3	TRBJ2-6	many	TGCGCCAGCAGCGAAGAATTAGGTTCTGGGGCCAACGTCCTGACTTTC	CASSEELGSGANVLTF
NA	TRBV3-1	TRBJ2-3	NA	TGTGCCAGCAGCCCGGGCGGTGGCGCAGATACGCAGTATTTT	CASSPGGGADTQYF
NA	TRBV6-4	TRBJ1-2	many	TGTGCCAGCAGTGACAGCAGCAACTATGGCTACACCTTC	CASSDSSNYGYTF
TRBD2	TRBV18	TRBJ2-3	many	TGTGCCAGCTCACGGGCTAGCGGGGGACCTCTTGCAGATACGCAGTATTTT	CASSRASGGPLADTQYF
NA	TRBV6-2/TRBV6-3	TRBJ2-5	many	TGTGCCAGCAGTTACTCGGGGACCCAGTACTTC	CASSYSGTQYF
NA	TRBV30	TRBJ1-5	many	TGTGCCTGGAATGCAGGCGACAATCAGCCCCAGCATTTT	CAWNAGDNQPQHF
NA	TRBV27	TRBJ2-7	few	TGTGCCAGCAGTGGTTCGTACTTC	CASSGSYF
NA	TRBV7-2	TRBJ1-2	few	TGTGCCAGCAGCTTAGGGGCGTTCAGTTCCTATGGCTACACCTTC	CASSLGAFSSYGYTF
NA	TRBV5-5	TRBJ2-7	few	TGTGCCAGCAGCTTGGCCGGGACGGGTCTCTACGAGCAGTACTTC	CASSLAGTGLYEQYF
TRBD1	TRBV27	TRBJ1-6	many	TGTGCCAGCAGTTTCGACAGGGCCCCCCTTCATAATTCACCCCTCCACTTT	CASSFDRAPLHNSPLHF
TRBD2	TRBV7-6	TRBJ2-1	many	TGTGCCAGCAGCTTAGAAGGTAGCGGGGATCACAATGAGCAGTTCTTC	CASSLEGSGDHNEQFF
NA	TRBV19	TRBJ2-2	many	TGTGCCAGTAGTAAAATACGGAGTGAGAACACCGGGGAGCTGTTTTTT	CASSKIRSENTGELFF
TRBD1	TRBV5-4	TRBJ2-3	NA	TGTGCCAGCAATATACAGGGGGCCCCCACAGATACGCAGTATTTT	CASNIQGAPTDTQYF
TRBD2	TRBV29-1	TRBJ2-4	NA	TGCAGCGTTGAGGCGGGGAGGGGATCCAAAAACATTCAGTACTTC	CSVEAGRGSKNIQYF
NA	TRBV5-1	TRBJ1-3	many	TGCGCCAGCAGCTTGGGGGCGGACGGAAACACCATATATTTT	CASSLGADGNTIYF
NA	TRBV21-1	TRBJ2-7	many	TGTGCCAGCAGCAAAAAGGGGGCCGGCGAGCAGTACTTC	CASSKKGAGEQYF
NA	TRBV29-1	TRBJ2-2	few	TGCAGCGCCGCCGGGTCTGGCCAGGAGAACACCGGGGAGCTGTTTTTT	CSAAGSGQENTGELFF
NA	TRBV6-1	TRBJ2-3	many	TGTGCCAGCAGTGAAGGATATACGCAGTATTTT	CASSEGYTQYF
NA	TRBV3-1	TRBJ2-5	many	TGTGCCAGCAGCCTCACGAGGACAGTACAAGAGACCCAGTACTTC	CASSLTRTVQETQYF
NA	TRBV6-2/TRBV6-3	TRBJ2-7	few	TGTGCCAGCAATGCCCCGGTCGGAGGGATCATTGCCTACGAGCAGTACTTC	CASNAPVGGIIAYEQYF
NA	TRBV5-1	TRBJ1-4	NA	TGCGCCAGCAGCTTGAGCGGGGAGGAAAAACTGTTTTTT	CASSLSGEEKLFF
NA	TRBV11-2	TRBJ2-1	many	TGTGCCAGCAGCCCGGCTGGGTTTGACGAGCAGTTCTTC	CASSPAGFDEQFF
NA	TRBV20-1	TRBJ1-1	many	TGCAGTGCTAGAGATAGTGGGGTTGGGGGCACTGAAGCTTTCTTT	CSARDSGVGGTEAFF
TRBD1	TRBV7-2	TRBJ2-3	NA	TGTGCCAGCAGCTTTGGACAGGAGGACACGCAGTATTTT	CASSFGQEDTQYF
NA	TRBV7-2	TRBJ2-5	few	TGTGCCAGCAGCTTAGCGACACCGTACCAAGAGACCCAGTACTTC	CASSLATPYQETQYF
NA	TRBV3-1	TRBJ1-1	NA	TGTGCCAGCAGCCGCCGGGGAGGCATGAACACTGAAGCTTTCTTT	CASSRRGGMNTEAFF
NA	TRBV27	TRBJ1-2	few	TGTGCCAGCAGTTTGAGGCCAGCTAACTATGGCTACACCTTC	CASSLRPANYGYTF
TRBD1	TRBV4-3	TRBJ1-4	few	TGCGCCAGCAGCCAACAGGACAGGGGAAATGAAAAACTGTTTTTT	CASSQQDRGNEKLFF